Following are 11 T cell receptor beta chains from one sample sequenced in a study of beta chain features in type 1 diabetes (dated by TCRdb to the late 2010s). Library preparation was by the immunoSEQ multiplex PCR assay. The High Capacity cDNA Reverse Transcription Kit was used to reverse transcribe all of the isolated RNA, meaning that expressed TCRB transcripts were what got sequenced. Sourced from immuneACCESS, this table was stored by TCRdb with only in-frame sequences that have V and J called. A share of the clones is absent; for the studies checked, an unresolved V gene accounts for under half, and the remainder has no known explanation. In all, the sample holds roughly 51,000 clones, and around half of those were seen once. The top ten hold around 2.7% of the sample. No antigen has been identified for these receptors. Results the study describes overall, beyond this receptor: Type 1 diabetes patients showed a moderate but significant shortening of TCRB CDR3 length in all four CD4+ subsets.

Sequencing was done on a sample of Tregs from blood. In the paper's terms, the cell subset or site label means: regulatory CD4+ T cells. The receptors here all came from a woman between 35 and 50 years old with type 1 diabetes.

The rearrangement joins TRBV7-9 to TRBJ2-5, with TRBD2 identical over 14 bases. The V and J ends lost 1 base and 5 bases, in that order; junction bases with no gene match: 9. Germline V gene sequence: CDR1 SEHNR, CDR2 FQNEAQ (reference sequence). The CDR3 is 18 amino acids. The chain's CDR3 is CASSLGPGLAGAQETQYF. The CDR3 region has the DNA TGTGCCAGCAGCTTAGGCCCGGGACTAGCGGGGGCTCAGGAGACCCAGTACTTC.

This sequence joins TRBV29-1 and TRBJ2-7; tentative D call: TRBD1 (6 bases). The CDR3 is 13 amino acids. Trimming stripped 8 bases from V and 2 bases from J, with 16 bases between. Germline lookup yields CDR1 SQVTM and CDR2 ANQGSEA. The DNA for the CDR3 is TGCAGCTCCCGGGACACGGGGACCTACGAGCAGTACTTC. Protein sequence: CSSRDTGTYEQYF.

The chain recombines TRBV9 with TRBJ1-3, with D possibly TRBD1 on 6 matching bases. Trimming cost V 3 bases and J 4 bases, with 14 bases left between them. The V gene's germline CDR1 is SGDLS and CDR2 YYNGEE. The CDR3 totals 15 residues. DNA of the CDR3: TGTGCCAGCAGCGGGTCGGTAGGACAGGGAAACACCATATATTTT. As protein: CASSGSVGQGNTIYF.

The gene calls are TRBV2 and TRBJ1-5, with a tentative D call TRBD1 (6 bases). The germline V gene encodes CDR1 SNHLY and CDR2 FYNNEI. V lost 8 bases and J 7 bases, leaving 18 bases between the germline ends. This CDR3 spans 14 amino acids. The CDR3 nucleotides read TGTGCCAGCTCTCCACAGGGCATCCAACAGCCCCAGCATTTT. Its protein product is CASSPQGIQQPQHF.

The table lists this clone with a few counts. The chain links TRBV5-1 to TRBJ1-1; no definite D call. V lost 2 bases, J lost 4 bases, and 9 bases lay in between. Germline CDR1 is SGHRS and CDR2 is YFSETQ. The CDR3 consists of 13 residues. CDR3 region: CASSFQASTEAFF. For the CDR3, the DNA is TGCGCCAGCAGCTTCCAGGCATCCACTGAAGCTTTCTTT.

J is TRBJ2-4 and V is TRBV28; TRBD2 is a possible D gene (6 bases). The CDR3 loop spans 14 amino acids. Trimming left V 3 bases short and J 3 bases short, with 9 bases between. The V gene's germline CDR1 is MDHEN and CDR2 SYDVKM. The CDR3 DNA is TGTGCCAGCAGTTTGATAGCGGTCAAAAACATTCAGTACTTC. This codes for CASSLIAVKNIQYF.

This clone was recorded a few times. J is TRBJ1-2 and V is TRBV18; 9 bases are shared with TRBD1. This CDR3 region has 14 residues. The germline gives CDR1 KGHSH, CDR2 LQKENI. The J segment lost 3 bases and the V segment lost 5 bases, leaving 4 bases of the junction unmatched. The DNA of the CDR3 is TGTGCCAGCTCAAGCCGGGACAGGGACTATGGCTACACCTTC. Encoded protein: CASSSRDRDYGYTF.

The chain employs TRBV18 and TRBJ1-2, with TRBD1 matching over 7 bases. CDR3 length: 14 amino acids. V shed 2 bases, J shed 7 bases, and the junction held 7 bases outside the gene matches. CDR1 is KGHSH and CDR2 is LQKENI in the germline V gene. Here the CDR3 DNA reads TGTGCCAGCTCACCATCGGGACAGCGAGGTGGCTACACCTTC. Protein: CASSPSGQRGGYTF.

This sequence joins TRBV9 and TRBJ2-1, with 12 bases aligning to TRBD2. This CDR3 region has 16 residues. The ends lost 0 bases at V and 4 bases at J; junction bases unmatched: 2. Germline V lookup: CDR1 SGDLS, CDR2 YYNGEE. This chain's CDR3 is CASSVGGTSGYNEQFF. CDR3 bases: TGTGCCAGCAGCGTAGGTGGGACTAGCGGGTACAATGAGCAGTTCTTC.

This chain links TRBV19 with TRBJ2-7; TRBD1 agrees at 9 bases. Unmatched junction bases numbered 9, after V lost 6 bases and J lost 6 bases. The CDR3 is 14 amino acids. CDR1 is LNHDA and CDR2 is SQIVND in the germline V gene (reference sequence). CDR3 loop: CASREGTGSFEQYF. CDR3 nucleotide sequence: TGTGCCAGTAGAGAAGGGACAGGGAGCTTCGAGCAGTACTTC.

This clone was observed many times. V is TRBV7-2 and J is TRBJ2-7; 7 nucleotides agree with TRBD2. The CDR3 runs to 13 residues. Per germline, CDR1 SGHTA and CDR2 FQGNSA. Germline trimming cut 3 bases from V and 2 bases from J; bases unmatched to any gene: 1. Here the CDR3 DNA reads TGTGCCAGCAGCTTCACTAGCGCCTACGAGCAGTACTTC. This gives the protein CASSFTSAYEQYF.